The 8 T cell receptor beta chains given below trace back to one sample, sequenced in a study of persistence of HIV-infected CD4 T cells. Their target antigens are unknown. This was the immunoSEQ version 4 assay in survey mode. The table came from immunoSEQ multiplex PCR; TCRdb's copy has only in-frame clones and leaves some out. The data hold 50,000 to 65,000 clones, with more than 70% observed a single time. Cells were stimulated with overlapping HIV-1 Gag 15-mer peptides. CD40L/CD69 double-negative CD45RO-high memory CD4+ T cells were collected. Here the sequenced sample was CD4+ T cells sorted from PBMCs after roughly 18-hour stimulation, taken from a patient who received antiretroviral therapy. The receptors were sampled from an adult man with HIV who was CMV-seropositive.

The CDR3 coding sequence is TGCGCCAGCAGCCCCGGACAGGGCCTTAGCAATCAGCCCCAGCATTTT. The encoded protein is CASSPGQGLSNQPQHF. J is TRBJ1-5 and V is TRBV5-1; 8 positions match TRBD1. Germline V gives CDR1 SGHRS, CDR2 YFSETQ. The CDR3 runs to 16 residues. V shed 4 bases and J 0 bases; nucleotides not matched to a gene: 6.

The CDR3 coding sequence is TGCGCCACTTCGCTAGCGGGGGCCTGGAAGGAGCAGTTCTTC. Amino acids: CATSLAGAWKEQFF. The V gene is TRBV10-1, the J gene TRBJ2-1; 10 nucleotides match TRBD2. The CDR3 spans 14 residues. In germline, CDR1 is WNHNN, CDR2 SYGVQD (reference sequence). V was pared by 10 bases and J by 10 bases, with 13 bases of the junction left unmatched.

The genes are TRBV2 and TRBJ1-2; TRBD1 matches at 7 bases. The CDR3 spans 13 residues. V was pared by 3 bases and J by 8 bases, with 6 bases of the junction left unmatched. The V gene's germline CDR1 is SNHLY and CDR2 FYNNEI. This chain's CDR3 is CASSDLGQKGYTF. The CDR3 DNA reads as TGTGCCAGCAGTGATCTGGGACAGAAAGGCTACACCTTC.

The CDR3 sequence: CAISLAGGHGDTQYF. DNA of the CDR3: TGTGCCATCAGTTTAGCGGGGGGGCACGGAGATACGCAGTATTTT. The chain has TRBV10-3 and TRBJ2-3; 11 nucleotides align to TRBD2. Germline V CDR1 and CDR2: ENHRY, SYGVKD. Trimming at V came to 5 bases and at J to 5 bases, leaving 6 bases not matched to a gene. The CDR3 spans 15 residues.

This chain joins TRBV7-9 and TRBJ1-1; perhaps TRBD1 as D (5 bases). V was shortened by 7 bases and J by 1 base, with 13 bases between the two germline ends. Germline lookup yields CDR1 SEHNR and CDR2 FQNEAQ (reference sequence). This CDR3 is built from 14 residues. The chain's CDR3 is CASIFGTANTEAFF. CDR3 in DNA: TGTGCCAGCATCTTTGGGACGGCGAACACTGAAGCTTTCTTT.

The V call is TRBV2, the J call TRBJ2-1, with D hard to call. Trimming removed 7 bases at V and 3 bases at J, with 10 bases between. This CDR3 has 13 amino acids. From germline, CDR1 is SNHLY and CDR2 FYNNEI. The CDR3 loop is CASKSTFYNEQFF. The CDR3 DNA is TGTGCCAGCAAGAGCACCTTCTACAATGAGCAGTTCTTC.

The rearrangement uses TRBV28 and TRBJ2-1, with 8 bases identical to TRBD1. The CDR3 is 14 amino acids. Trimming took 4 bases from V and 7 from J; bases not matched to a gene: 6. In germline, CDR1 is MDHEN, CDR2 SYDVKM. The CDR3 region is CASSSPGQVNEQFF. The CDR3 region has the DNA TGTGCCAGCAGTTCCCCGGGACAGGTAAATGAGCAGTTCTTC.

V and J are TRBV6-6 and TRBJ1-6; D unresolved. V was clipped by 7 bases and J by 0 bases, with 28 bases between them. The CDR3 runs 21 residues. CDR1 and CDR2 (germline): MNHNY, SVGAGI (reference sequence). Here the CDR3 reads CASTYQVKPPTKDSYNSPLHF. DNA of the CDR3: TGTGCCAGCACCTACCAAGTAAAGCCTCCTACGAAAGACTCCTATAATTCACCCCTCCACTTT.